The 13 T cell receptor beta chains in this list originate from one sample, sequenced in a study of cytomegalovirus exposure and HLA in healthy donors. The PCR ran on 60 Vbeta and 13 Jbeta primers. The protocol was immunoSEQ multiplex PCR, while the TCRdb copy is restricted to in-frame clones and leaves out a portion. The sample contains 150,000 or so clones, over 60% of which appear only once. Sequencing used PBMCs. The source of these receptors is a man aged 35-49 years in good health and CMV-seropositive.

This clone was observed a handful of times. V usage is TRBV29-1 and J usage is TRBJ2-1, with D possibly matching TRBD2 (6 bases). This CDR3 contains 12 residues. V dropped 4 bases and J dropped 9 bases, with 13 bases sitting between them. CDR1 is SQVTM and CDR2 is ANQGSEA in the germline V gene. CDR3 sequence reads: CSVGASAGEQFF. The CDR3 DNA follows: TGCAGCGTTGGGGCTAGCGCGGGTGAGCAGTTCTTC.

The chain joins TRBV29-1 to TRBJ1-2, with D tentatively TRBD1 (6 bases). The germline CDR1 and CDR2 sequences are SQVTM and ANQGSEA. The CDR3 contains 12 residues. CDR3 protein: CSGGATVPGYTF. Here the CDR3 DNA reads TGCAGTGGGGGGGCGACAGTCCCTGGCTACACCTTC.

The chain couples TRBV5-1 to TRBJ2-3; 8 bases fit TRBD1. CDR3 length equals 16 residues. With 0 bases clipped from V and 3 bases from J, the junction kept 6 bases outside the gene matches. Per germline, CDR1 SGHRS and CDR2 YFSETQ. CDR3 DNA sequence: TGCGCCAGCAGCTTGGCGCGGACAGGGCGGACAGATACGCAGTATTTT. This sequence encodes CASSLARTGRTDTQYF. Full variable domain (remainder filled in from reference TRBV5-1 and TRBJ2-3): KAGVTQTPRYLIKTRGQQVTLSCSPISGHRSVSWYQQTPGQGLQFLFEYFSETQRNKGNFPGRFSGRQFSNSRSEMNVSTLELGDSALYLCASSLARTGRTDTQYFGPGTRLTVL.

The V gene is TRBV9, the J gene TRBJ1-4; D is unresolved. Germline loops: CDR1 SGDLS, CDR2 YYNGEE. V lost 0 bases to trimming and J lost 5 bases, with 2 bases between them. The CDR3 has 12 residues. CDR3 amino acids: CASSVVNEKLFF. CDR3 coding DNA: TGTGCCAGCAGCGTAGTAAATGAAAAACTGTTTTTT.

CDR3 nucleotide sequence: TGTGCCAGCAGCTTCACAGGGAGGGAAGAGACCCAGTACTTC. The encoded protein is CASSFTGREETQYF. This chain joins TRBV5-8 and TRBJ2-5, with D tentatively TRBD2 (7 bases). V was shortened by 2 bases and J by 3 bases, with 11 bases between the two germline ends. The CDR3 consists of 14 residues. CDR1 SGHTS and CDR2 YDEGEE come from the germline V gene.

V usage is TRBV19 and J usage is TRBJ1-4; 7 bases are shared with TRBD1. The J segment lost 3 bases and the V segment lost 3 bases, leaving 4 bases of the junction unmatched. This CDR3 comprises 15 residues. Germline V gene lookup returns CDR1 LNHDA and CDR2 SQIVND (reference sequence). CDR3 bases: TGTGCCAGTAGTATGTTAGGGGGCCCTAATGAAAAACTGTTTTTT. Its translation is CASSMLGGPNEKLFF.

V gene TRBV6-1 combines with J gene TRBJ1-1, with 8 bases matching TRBD1. The V and J ends lost 1 base and 0 bases, in that order; junction bases with no gene match: 1. Per germline, CDR1 MNHNS and CDR2 SASEGT. CDR3 length: 15 amino acids. CDR3 residues: CASSEGTGMNTEAFF. The CDR3 nucleotides are TGTGCCAGCAGTGAAGGGACAGGGATGAACACTGAAGCTTTCTTT.

The V and J genes are TRBV28 and TRBJ1-5; the match to TRBD1 covers 7 bases. Per germline, CDR1 MDHEN and CDR2 SYDVKM. The trim removed 2 bases at V and 7 bases at J, leaving 8 bases unmatched. The CDR3 has 15 residues. The CDR3 nucleotides read TGTGCCAGCAGTTTACTTGGAGGGGGCAGGCAGCCCCAGCATTTT. Translated: CASSLLGGGRQPQHF.

This clone was counted only a few times. This chain links TRBV11-2 with TRBJ2-1, with 16 nucleotides matching TRBD2. This CDR3 has 19 residues. V shed 1 base and J 8 bases; nucleotides not matched to a gene: 11. Germline CDR1 and CDR2: SGHAT and FQNNGV. The chain's CDR3 is CASSLVVRGLAGGPDEQFF. As DNA, the CDR3 is TGTGCCAGCAGCTTAGTAGTGAGGGGACTAGCGGGAGGGCCCGATGAGCAGTTCTTC.

The gene calls are TRBV21-1 and TRBJ1-3; TRBD1 was called by the table and not checked on the DNA. TRBV21-1 is given as a pseudogene. This CDR3 is 17 amino acids long. As DNA, the CDR3 is TGTGCCAGCAGCAAAGATCGGCAGGCTTTATCTGGAAACACCATATATTTT. This gives the protein CASSKDRQALSGNTIYF.

V gene TRBV27 combines with J gene TRBJ2-7; 9 bases align to TRBD1. The CDR3 extends over 15 amino acids. CDR1 MNHEY and CDR2 SMNVEV come from the germline V gene (reference sequence). With 9 bases clipped from V and 5 bases from J, the junction kept 14 bases outside the gene matches. CDR3 bases: TGTGCCAGTTCCAAGGGAGGACAGGGGTACAACGAGCAGTACTTC. Protein sequence: CASSKGGQGYNEQYF.

The gene calls are TRBV25-1 and TRBJ2-3; TRBD2 might be the D (5 bases). The CDR3 has 16 amino acids. Per the germline V gene, CDR1 is MGHDK and CDR2 is SYGVNS. Between the trimmed V and J ends, which lost 0 bases and 2 bases, there was a span of 12 bases. The CDR3 sequence: CASSEYKAGNTDTQYF. The CDR3 DNA reads as TGTGCCAGCAGTGAATATAAGGCGGGTAACACAGATACGCAGTATTTT.

This clone has more than one count but fewer than ten. This rearrangement joins TRBV6-1 to TRBJ1-1, with a possible D match to TRBD1 (6 bases). V lost 5 bases and J 1 base, leaving 11 bases between the germline ends. The V gene's germline CDR1 is MNHNS and CDR2 SASEGT. This CDR3 is built from 14 residues. The CDR3 reads CASSQGQGNTEAFF. CDR3 nucleotides: TGTGCCAGCAGTCAGGGACAAGGGAACACTGAAGCTTTCTTT.